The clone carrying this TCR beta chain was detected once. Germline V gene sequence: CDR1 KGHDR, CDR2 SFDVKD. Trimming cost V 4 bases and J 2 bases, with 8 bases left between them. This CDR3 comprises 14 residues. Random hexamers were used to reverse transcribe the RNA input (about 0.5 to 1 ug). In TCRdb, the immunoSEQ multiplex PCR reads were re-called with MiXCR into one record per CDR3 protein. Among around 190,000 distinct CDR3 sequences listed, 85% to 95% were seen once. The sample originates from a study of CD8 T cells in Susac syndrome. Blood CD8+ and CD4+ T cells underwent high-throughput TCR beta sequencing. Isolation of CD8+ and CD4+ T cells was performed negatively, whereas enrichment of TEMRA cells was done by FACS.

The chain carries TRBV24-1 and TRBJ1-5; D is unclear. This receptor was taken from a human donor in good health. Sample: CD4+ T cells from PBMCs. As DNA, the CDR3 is TGTGCCACCAGTGAGAGCGGTGGCAATCAGCCCCAGCATTTT. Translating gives CATSESGGNQPQHF.